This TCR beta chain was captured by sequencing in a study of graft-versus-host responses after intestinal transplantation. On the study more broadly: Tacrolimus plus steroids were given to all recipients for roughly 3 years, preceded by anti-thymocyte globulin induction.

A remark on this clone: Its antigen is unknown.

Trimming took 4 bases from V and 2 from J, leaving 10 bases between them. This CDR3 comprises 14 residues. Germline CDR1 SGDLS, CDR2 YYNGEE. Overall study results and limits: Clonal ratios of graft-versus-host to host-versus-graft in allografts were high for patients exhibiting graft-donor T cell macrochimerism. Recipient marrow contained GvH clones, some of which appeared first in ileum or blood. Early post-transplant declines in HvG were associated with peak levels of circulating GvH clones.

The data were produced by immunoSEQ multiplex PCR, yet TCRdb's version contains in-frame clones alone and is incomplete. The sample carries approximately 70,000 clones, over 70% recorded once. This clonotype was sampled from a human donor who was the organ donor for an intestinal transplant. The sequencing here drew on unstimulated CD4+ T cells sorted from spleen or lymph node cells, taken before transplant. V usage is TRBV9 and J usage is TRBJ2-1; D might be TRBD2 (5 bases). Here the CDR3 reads CASSLQTTYNEQFF. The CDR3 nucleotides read TGTGCCAGCAGCCTCCAGACTACCTACAATGAGCAGTTCTTC.